This TCR beta chain emerged from a study of blood T cell repertoires in COVID-19. Authors' analysis steps: Amplification with reference gene primers provided the estimates of nucleated cell counts. Assay: immunoSEQ multiplex PCR; the TCRdb copy retains only in-frame clones and omits some. That table supplies the V and J calls and clone size; D and trimming were determined from the DNA. The data show about 300,000 clones, with nearly 90% seen just once and 1.5% to 2% held by the top ten. This CDR3 spans 15 amino acids. Trimming took 3 bases from V and 1 from J; bases not matched to a gene: 5. CDR1 and CDR2 (germline): MDHEN, SYDVKM.

The chain is built from TRBV28 and TRBJ1-2; 7 positions agree with TRBD1. Sequenced sample: peripheral blood. The source of this sequence is a woman between 25 and 40 years old with COVID-19, enrolled during active disease. This CDR3 reads CASSFGQDLNYGYTF. The CDR3 DNA is TGTGCCAGCAGTTTCGGACAGGACCTTAACTATGGCTACACCTTC.